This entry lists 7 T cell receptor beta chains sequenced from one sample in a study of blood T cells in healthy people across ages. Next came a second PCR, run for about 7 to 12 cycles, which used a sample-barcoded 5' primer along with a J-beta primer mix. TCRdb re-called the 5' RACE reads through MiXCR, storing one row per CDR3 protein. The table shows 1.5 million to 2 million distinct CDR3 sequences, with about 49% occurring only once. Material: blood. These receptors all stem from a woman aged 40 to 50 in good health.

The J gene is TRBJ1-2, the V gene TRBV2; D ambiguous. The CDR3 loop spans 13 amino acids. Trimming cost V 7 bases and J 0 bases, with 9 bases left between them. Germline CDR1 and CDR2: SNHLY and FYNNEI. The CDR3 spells CASNRPANYGYTF. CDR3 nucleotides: TGTGCCAGCAATAGGCCCGCTAACTATGGCTACACCTTC.

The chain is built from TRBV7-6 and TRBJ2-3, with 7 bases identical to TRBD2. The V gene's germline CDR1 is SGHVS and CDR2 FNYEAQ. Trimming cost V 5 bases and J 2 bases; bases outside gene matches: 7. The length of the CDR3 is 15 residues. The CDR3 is CASSTPGTNTDTQYF. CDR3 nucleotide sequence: TGTGCCAGCAGCACCCCCGGGACTAACACAGATACGCAGTATTTT.

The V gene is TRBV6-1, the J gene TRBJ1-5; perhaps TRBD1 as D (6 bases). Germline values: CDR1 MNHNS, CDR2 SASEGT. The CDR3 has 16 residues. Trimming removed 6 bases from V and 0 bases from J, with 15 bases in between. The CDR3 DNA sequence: TGTGCCAGCAGAACCGGGACACCTTATAGCAATCAGCCCCAGCATTTT. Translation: CASRTGTPYSNQPQHF.

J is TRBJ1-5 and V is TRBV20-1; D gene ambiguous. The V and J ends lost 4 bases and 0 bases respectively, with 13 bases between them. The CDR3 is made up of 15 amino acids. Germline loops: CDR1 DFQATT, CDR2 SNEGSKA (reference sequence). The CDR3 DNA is TGCAGTGCTACGGCACCGGGGAATAGCAATCAGCCCCAGCATTTT. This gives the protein CSATAPGNSNQPQHF.

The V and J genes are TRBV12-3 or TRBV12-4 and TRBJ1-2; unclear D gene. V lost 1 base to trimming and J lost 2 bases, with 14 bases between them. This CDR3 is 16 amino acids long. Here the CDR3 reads CASSLGGLRTNYGYTF. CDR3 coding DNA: TGTGCCAGCAGTTTAGGAGGACTCCGGACCAACTATGGCTACACCTTC.

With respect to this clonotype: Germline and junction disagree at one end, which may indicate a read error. The CDR3 loop is CASSRGMIAPSASTDTRYF. The CDR3 coding sequence is TGTGCCAGCAGCAGGGGGATGATAGCGCCGAGTGCTAGCACAGATACGCGGTATTTT. The chain combines TRBV6-1 with TRBJ2-3, with TRBD1 identical over 7 bases. The CDR3 loop spans 19 amino acids. Germline loops: CDR1 MNHNS, CDR2 SASEGT.

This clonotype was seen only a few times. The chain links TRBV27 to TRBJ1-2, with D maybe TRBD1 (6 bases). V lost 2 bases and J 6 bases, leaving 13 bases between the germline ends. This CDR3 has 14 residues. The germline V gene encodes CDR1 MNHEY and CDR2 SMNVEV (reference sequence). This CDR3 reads CASSLGVQGDGYTF. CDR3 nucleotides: TGTGCCAGCAGTTTAGGTGTACAGGGTGATGGCTACACCTTC.